This T cell receptor beta chain was documented in a study of spatial heterogeneity in lung cancer. As for the study in general: Alpha-chain sequences were consistently detected in smaller numbers than beta-chain sequences. The average count in raw reads for each unique TCR and UMI combination exceeded nine appearances.

This clonotype appeared many times. This CDR3 is built from 15 residues. V was shortened by 7 bases and J by 8 bases, with 18 bases between the two germline ends. Germline values: CDR1 SGHVS, CDR2 FQNEAQ. All TCR cDNA molecules were individually tagged with a unique molecular identifier. Each CDR3 protein is one row after TCRdb ran MiXCR on the 5' RACE reads. The sample has 3,600 or so distinct CDR3 sequences; approximately 7% are singletons. Time point noted: sample taken at primary tumor resection. Sequencing was performed on whole RNA extracted from tumor and nontumor lung tissue, or from frozen PBMC, and the material was left unsorted.

The chain uses TRBV7-8 and TRBJ1-6; D is ambiguous. The material sequenced was normal lung tissue next to the tumor, taken at surgery. This receptor was identified in a male donor with early-stage non-small cell lung cancer. Here the CDR3 DNA reads TGTGCCAGCACCACTAGCGGAGGGAGGGATTCACCCCTCCACTTT. Amino acid sequence: CASTTSGGRDSPLHF.